These 10 T cell receptor beta chains were all obtained from the same sample, sequenced in a study of STAT5B mutations in CD4+ large granular lymphocyte leukemia. Assay: immunoSEQ multiplex PCR; the TCRdb copy retains only in-frame clones and omits some. Here the sample spans some 34,000 clones, 81% being singletons. Sequenced material: CD4+ T cells from blood buffy coats. These receptors all come from a human donor in good health.

The sample holds a few counts of this clone. V gene TRBV6-1 combines with J gene TRBJ2-7; D unresolved. The CDR3 totals 11 residues. CDR1 and CDR2 (germline): MNHNS, SASEGT. V shed 5 bases and J shed 2 bases, with 4 bases lying between them. The CDR3: CASSTAYEQYF. The CDR3 bases are TGTGCCAGCAGTACAGCCTACGAGCAGTACTTC.

This chain uses TRBV2 with TRBJ2-7; D remains unclear. This CDR3 comprises 11 residues. CDR1 SNHLY and CDR2 FYNNEI come from the germline V gene. Trimming removed 8 bases at V and 8 bases at J, with 13 bases between. The CDR3 bases are TGTGCCAGCCGCGGCTTGAGTAAGCAGTACTTC. Protein: CASRGLSKQYF.

CDR3 DNA sequence: TGTGCCAGCATGGCGGGTAGCTCCTACGAGCAGTACTTC. The encoded protein is CASMAGSSYEQYF. This chain links TRBV6-5 with TRBJ2-7; a weak D match, TRBD2 (5 bases). Trimming removed 7 bases at V and 0 bases at J, with 10 bases between. The germline V gene encodes CDR1 MNHEY and CDR2 SVGAGI. The CDR3 length is 13 residues.

The V and J genes are TRBV4-1 and TRBJ2-7; D is undetermined. This CDR3 comprises 15 residues. Germline CDR1 MGHRA, CDR2 YSYEKL. V was clipped by 1 base and J by 0 bases, with 10 bases between them. In nucleotides, the CDR3 is TGCGCCAGCAGCCAAGCCCTCTTCTCCTCCTACGAGCAGTACTTC. Translated: CASSQALFSSYEQYF.

The table lists this clone with a few counts. This sequence joins TRBV15 and TRBJ2-3; 10 bases align to TRBD2. The CDR3 is made up of 16 amino acids. V shed 2 bases, J shed 5 bases, and the junction held 7 bases outside the gene matches. From germline, CDR1 is LNHNV and CDR2 YYDKDF (reference sequence). The CDR3 nucleotides are TGTGCCACCAGCAGACAGCGGGAGGGCCCCGAAGATACGCAGTATTTT. It specifies CATSRQREGPEDTQYF.

This clone has more than one count but fewer than ten. The gene calls are TRBV11-3 and TRBJ1-1; D is possibly TRBD1 (5 bases). The CDR3 sequence is 12 residues long. The germline CDR1 and CDR2 sequences are SGHNT and YENEEA. The ends were cut back, 3 bases at V and 6 bases at J, with 8 bases in the middle. The CDR3 sequence is CASSFRGSEAFF. The CDR3, as DNA: TGTGCCAGCAGCTTCCGGGGGTCTGAAGCTTTCTTT.

This clone appeared a few times. This chain joins TRBV7-9 and TRBJ1-1; D is uncertain. The CDR3 is made up of 11 amino acids. From germline, CDR1 is SEHNR and CDR2 FQNEAQ (reference sequence). V was trimmed by 2 bases and J by 7 bases, leaving 5 bases between them. The CDR3 protein is CASSLSREAFF. The CDR3 nucleotides read TGTGCCAGCAGCTTATCCCGTGAAGCTTTCTTT.

The chain joins TRBV6-1 to TRBJ1-1; D may be TRBD1 (6 bases). V was cut by 2 bases and J by 4 bases, with 11 bases left in between. CDR1 is MNHNS, CDR2 SASEGT, per germline. This CDR3 spans 14 amino acids. The CDR3 DNA is TGTGCCAGCAGTGAACAAGGGACACCCACTGAAGCTTTCTTT. As protein: CASSEQGTPTEAFF.

A single count supports this clone. The rearrangement links TRBV6-5 to TRBJ1-4, with a weak D call TRBD1 (5 bases). The V and J ends lost 10 bases and 5 bases respectively, with 14 bases between them. Germline V gene sequence: CDR1 MNHEY, CDR2 SVGAGI. The CDR3 runs 13 residues. CDR3 sequence reads: CATRGVGNEKLFF. The CDR3 nucleotides read TGTGCCACCCGAGGGGTGGGCAATGAAAAACTGTTTTTT.

This clone was recorded a few times. The chain links TRBV19 to TRBJ2-1; 10 bases align to TRBD2. Germline V CDR1 and CDR2: LNHDA, SQIVND (reference sequence). J was trimmed by 2 bases and V by 10 bases; bases with no gene match: 5. This CDR3 spans 14 amino acids. The DNA for the CDR3 is TGTGCCACTAGCGGGGGCTTTACCTACAATGAGCAGTTCTTC. Translated, it gives CATSGGFTYNEQFF.